The 9 T cell receptor beta chains reported below all come from one sample, sequenced in a study of blood T cell repertoires in COVID-19. The protocol was immunoSEQ multiplex PCR, while the TCRdb copy is restricted to in-frame clones and leaves out a portion. This sample has some 100,000 clones; over 75% occur once, and the top ten carry 2% to 3%. Sequencing was carried out using peripheral blood. Receptors were obtained from a man in his fifties or sixties with acute or convalescent COVID-19.

The genes are TRBV5-1 and TRBJ2-1, with D possibly matching TRBD2 (6 bases). The CDR3 sequence is 14 residues long. Germline V gene data show CDR1 as SGHRS and CDR2 as YFSETQ. With 5 bases removed from V and 7 bases from J, the gap between germline ends came to 16 bases. CDR3: CASRPGLPENEQFF. DNA for the CDR3: TGCGCCAGCAGACCCGGACTACCGGAGAATGAGCAGTTCTTC.

V and J are TRBV5-1 and TRBJ2-5; TRBD1 aligns across 9 bases. Trimming cost V 4 bases and J 2 bases; bases outside gene matches: 6. CDR1 and CDR2 (germline): SGHRS, YFSETQ. The CDR3 has 15 amino acids. CDR3 sequence reads: CASSPGTGMQETQYF. The CDR3 DNA reads TGCGCCAGCAGCCCCGGGACAGGGATGCAAGAGACCCAGTACTTC.

This clone was found many times. The chain has TRBV5-4 and TRBJ1-4; TRBD1 matches at 7 bases. The CDR3 is 13 amino acids. Trimming cost V 4 bases and J 7 bases; bases outside gene matches: 4. Per germline, CDR1 SGHNT and CDR2 YYREEE (reference sequence). The CDR3 is CASSQRTGEKLFF. Here the CDR3 DNA reads TGTGCCAGCAGCCAACGGACAGGTGAAAAACTGTTTTTT.

CDR3 in DNA: TGCGCCAGCAGTCAATCGACAGCTGTCAACTATGGCTACACCTTC. Residues: CASSQSTAVNYGYTF. The rearrangement joins TRBV23-1 to TRBJ1-2; TRBD1 might be the D (5 bases). TRBV23-1 is classed as an ORF, of uncertain function. The length of the CDR3 is 15 residues. V shed 0 bases and J shed 2 bases, with 10 bases lying between them.

The rearrangement joins TRBV7-9 to TRBJ1-6; a weak D match, TRBD1 (6 bases). Germline V gene sequence: CDR1 SEHNR, CDR2 FQNEAQ (reference sequence). This CDR3 has 14 amino acids. Trimming took off 5 bases at V and 8 bases at J, with 13 bases between the two ends. The CDR3 DNA is TGTGCCAGCAGCAGGGGGAGGGCTGATTCACCCCTCCACTTT. It translates to CASSRGRADSPLHF. The full variable domain, rest sourced from reference TRBV7-9 and TRBJ1-6, is DTGVSQNPRHKITKRGQNVTFRCDPISEHNRLYWYRQTLGQGPEFLTYFQNEAQLEKSRLLSDRFSAERPKGSFSTLEIQRTEQGDSAMYLCASSRGRADSPLHFGNGTRLTVT.

The J gene is TRBJ2-1, the V gene TRBV5-6, with 12 bases lining up with TRBD2. This CDR3 is built from 17 residues. J was trimmed by 7 bases and V by 5 bases; bases with no gene match: 13. Per germline, CDR1 SGHDT and CDR2 YYEEEE. The CDR3 DNA sequence: TGTGCCAGCAGTTTCAATACCGGGACTAGCGGGCCTAATGAGCAGTTCTTC. Its protein is CASSFNTGTSGPNEQFF.

The gene calls are TRBV5-6 and TRBJ1-1; D is ambiguous. The CDR3 contains 12 residues. V was pared by 1 base and J by 4 bases, with 5 bases between. Germline CDR1 is SGHDT and CDR2 is YYEEEE. Written as DNA, the CDR3 is TGTGCCAGCAGCTTGCCGAGCACTGAAGCTTTCTTT. This codes for CASSLPSTEAFF.

The chain uses TRBV14 and TRBJ2-1; 8 bases match TRBD2. The germline CDR1 and CDR2 sequences are SGHDN and FVKESK. J lost 4 bases, V lost 1 base, and 3 bases had no gene match. CDR3 size: 15 residues. CDR3 in DNA: TGTGCCAGCAGCCAAGGGACTAGCTTTTACAATGAGCAGTTCTTC. It is translated as CASSQGTSFYNEQFF. Based on the CDR3 plus reference TRBV14 and TRBJ2-1, the full variable domain is EAGVTQFPSHSVIEKGQTVTLRCDPISGHDNLYWYRRVMGKEIKFLLHFVKESKQDESGMPNNRFLAERTGGTYSTLKVQPAELEDSGVYFCASSQGTSFYNEQFFGPGTRLTVL.

A few counts support this clone. CDR3 residues: CASGTGSVSPLHF. Here the CDR3 DNA reads TGTGCCAGCGGCACAGGGTCGGTTTCACCCCTCCACTTT. The chain uses TRBV6-5 and TRBJ1-6, with a tentative D call TRBD1 (6 bases). The CDR3 consists of 13 residues. In germline, CDR1 is MNHEY, CDR2 SVGAGI. Trimming stripped 8 bases from V and 9 bases from J, with 14 bases between.